These 28 T cell receptor beta chains were all obtained from the same sample, sequenced in a study of T cell responses to AZD1222 COVID-19 vaccine. Profiled with immunoSEQ multiplex PCR; TCRdb holds only in-frame clones, not every one. Of 90,000 to 120,000 clones listed, roughly 90% are singletons. The sequencing used peripheral blood, collected 28 days after the second AZD1222 dose. The receptor source for this set is an adult who received the AZD1222 COVID-19 vaccine.

In DNA form, the CDR3 reads TGTGCCAGCAGTCTCGCTGAAGGGGTGGACTACGAGCAGTACTTC. Encoded protein: CASSLAEGVDYEQYF. The chain has TRBV27 and TRBJ2-7; D perhaps matches TRBD1 (5 bases). The CDR3 covers 15 residues. V was clipped by 5 bases and J by 3 bases, with 17 bases between them. CDR1 is MNHEY, CDR2 SMNVEV, per germline (reference sequence).

The chain joins TRBV19 to TRBJ1-2; D not resolved. This CDR3 comprises 15 residues. With 3 bases removed from V and 3 bases from J, the gap between germline ends came to 14 bases. Germline-derived CDR1 and CDR2 are LNHDA and SQIVND (reference sequence). CDR3 residues: CASSMLAGIDYGYTF. CDR3 coding DNA: TGTGCCAGTAGTATGCTGGCAGGCATCGACTATGGCTACACCTTC.

The chain carries TRBV30 and TRBJ2-1; possible D gene TRBD1, 5 bases. V shed 7 bases and J shed 3 bases, with 7 bases lying between them. CDR3 length: 11 amino acids. The germline V gene encodes CDR1 GTSNPN and CDR2 SVGIG (reference sequence). The chain's CDR3 is CALQVYNEQFF. As DNA, the CDR3 is TGTGCCTTACAGGTCTACAATGAGCAGTTCTTC.

The chain is built from TRBV7-9 and TRBJ1-5; D is unclear. The V end lost 1 base, the J end lost 7 bases, and 8 bases lay between the germline ends. This CDR3 region has 13 residues. Germline V CDR1 and CDR2: SEHNR, FQNEAQ (reference sequence). DNA for the CDR3: TGTGCCAGCAGCTTAGATATGGGGCAGCCCCAGCATTTT. This encodes CASSLDMGQPQHF.

The J gene is TRBJ2-1, the V gene TRBV5-6; 7 positions match TRBD1. Trimming took 0 bases from V and 0 from J; bases not matched to a gene: 3. The V gene's germline CDR1 is SGHDT and CDR2 YYEEEE. The CDR3 runs 16 residues. Here the CDR3 DNA reads TGTGCCAGCAGCTTGGAGGGGGCAAGCTCCTACAATGAGCAGTTCTTC. Its translation: CASSLEGASSYNEQFF.

The V gene is TRBV5-6, the J gene TRBJ2-7; D gene ambiguous. V was shortened by 4 bases and J by 2 bases, with 19 bases between the two germline ends. The CDR3 has 16 amino acids. Germline V gene data show CDR1 as SGHDT and CDR2 as YYEEEE. The DNA of the CDR3 is TGTGCCAGCAGCCACTTTATACTGTTGAGTCCCTACGAGCAGTACTTC. Encoded protein: CASSHFILLSPYEQYF.

The chain is built from TRBV10-3 and TRBJ2-3, with 7 bases fitting TRBD1. V shed 4 bases, J shed 6 bases, and the junction held 4 bases outside the gene matches. This CDR3 region has 13 residues. Germline lookup yields CDR1 ENHRY and CDR2 SYGVKD. The CDR3 is CAISARDSDTQYF. For the CDR3, the DNA is TGTGCCATCAGTGCCCGGGACAGCGATACGCAGTATTTT.

This chain uses TRBV7-9 with TRBJ1-2; 9 bases map to TRBD1. Per the germline V gene, CDR1 is SEHNR and CDR2 is FQNEAQ (reference sequence). V was clipped by 1 base and J by 5 bases; unmatched bases: 2. The CDR3 has 14 residues. CDR3 nucleotide sequence: TGTGCCAGCAGCTTAGGGGGACAGGGATATGGCTACACCTTC. The encoded protein is CASSLGGQGYGYTF. The entire variable domain, with the rest obtained from reference TRBV7-9 and TRBJ1-2, is as follows: DTGVSQNPRHKITKRGQNVTFRCDPISEHNRLYWYRQTLGQGPEFLTYFQNEAQLEKSRLLSDRFSAERPKGSFSTLEIQRTEQGDSAMYLCASSLGGQGYGYTFGSGTRLTVV.

This clone was observed a single time. The CDR3 protein is CASRAPTGSGELFF. For the CDR3, the DNA is TGTGCCAGCAGAGCCCCGACAGGGTCCGGGGAGCTGTTTTTT. The chain is built from TRBV9 and TRBJ2-2; 7 bases map to TRBD1. The CDR3 runs to 14 residues. Germline-derived CDR1 and CDR2 are SGDLS and YYNGEE. The junction had 7 bases not matched to a gene; V was cut back by 5 bases and J by 6 bases.

V gene TRBV18 combines with J gene TRBJ2-7, with D possibly being TRBD2 (6 bases). The CDR3 contains 15 residues. The germline CDR1 and CDR2 sequences are KGHSH and LQKENI. Trimming removed 6 bases from V and 2 bases from J, with 17 bases in between. The CDR3 region is CASSGGSGQTYEQYF. CDR3 bases: TGTGCCAGCTCCGGAGGTAGCGGACAAACCTACGAGCAGTACTTC.

This chain joins TRBV7-9 and TRBJ1-2; perhaps TRBD1 as D (6 bases). V was clipped by 5 bases and J by 8 bases, with 15 bases between them. Germline CDR1 and CDR2: SEHNR and FQNEAQ (reference sequence). This CDR3 is built from 13 residues. CDR3 DNA: TGTGCCAGCAGCGCCCGGGGGGCCGTGGGCTACACCTTC. This gives the protein CASSARGAVGYTF.

V usage is TRBV7-3 and J usage is TRBJ1-2; TRBD1 agrees at 8 bases. V lost 4 bases and J lost 7; bases outside the gene matches: 14. The CDR3 runs to 16 residues. Germline lookup yields CDR1 SGHTA and CDR2 FQGTGA. The CDR3 DNA is TGTGCCAGCAGCTCAACGCAAATAGGACAGGGAGGTGGCTACACCTTC. It translates to CASSSTQIGQGGGYTF.

This chain uses TRBV27 with TRBJ1-6; 7 bases fit TRBD1. Germline CDR1 MNHEY, CDR2 SMNVEV (reference sequence). The CDR3 loop spans 15 amino acids. Trimming at V came to 5 bases and at J to 10 bases, leaving 11 bases not matched to a gene. CDR3 sequence (DNA): TGTGCCAGCAGTCCGATGGACAGGCTTGGCTCACCCCTCCACTTT. Translation: CASSPMDRLGSPLHF.

The V gene is TRBV18, the J gene TRBJ2-1; D not resolved. CDR3 length: 16 residues. V was trimmed by 3 bases and J by 0 bases, leaving 12 bases between them. CDR1 and CDR2 from the germline V gene are KGHSH and LQKENI. CDR3 sequence (DNA): TGTGCCAGCTCACCCCCAGCTGGCGGCTCCTACAATGAGCAGTTCTTC. Encoded protein: CASSPPAGGSYNEQFF.

This sequence joins TRBV13 and TRBJ2-7; no reliable D call. Trimming removed 1 base from V and 3 bases from J, with 16 bases in between. CDR3 length: 16 residues. CDR1 is PRHDT, CDR2 FYEKMQ, per germline (reference sequence). CDR3 sequence reads: CASSLAGGQADYEQYF. The DNA of the CDR3 is TGTGCCAGCAGCTTAGCGGGTGGTCAGGCCGACTACGAGCAGTACTTC.

This chain connects TRBV27 to TRBJ1-2, with a weak D call TRBD1 (5 bases). V lost 6 bases and J lost 8, with 22 bases in between. CDR3 length: 15 amino acids. Per the germline V gene, CDR1 is MNHEY and CDR2 is SMNVEV (reference sequence). CDR3 loop: CASRGETKEGPGYTF. The CDR3 DNA is TGTGCCAGCAGGGGGGAGACTAAGGAGGGTCCGGGCTACACCTTC.

For this clone: The sample has other DNA sequences that encode this CDR3 too. The genes are TRBV5-1 and TRBJ2-7, with D unclear. Looked up from germline, CDR1 is SGHRS and CDR2 is YFSETQ. This CDR3 has 12 amino acids. The V gene lost 3 bases and the J gene lost 0 bases, with 4 bases spanning the gap. This CDR3 is CASSSDSYEQYF. The CDR3 DNA sequence: TGCGCCAGCAGCTCGGACTCCTACGAGCAGTACTTC.

V and J are TRBV15 and TRBJ1-2; 11 positions agree with TRBD1. CDR1 LNHNV and CDR2 YYDKDF come from the germline V gene (reference sequence). V lost 5 bases to trimming and J lost 4 bases; unmatched junction nucleotides: 3. CDR3 length equals 14 residues. CDR3 residues: CATSGQGASYGYTF. CDR3 DNA: TGTGCCACCAGCGGACAGGGGGCGAGCTATGGCTACACCTTC. The variable domain in full, with the rest retrieved from reference TRBV15 and TRBJ1-2, is DAMVIQNPRYQVTQFGKPVTLSCSQTLNHNVMYWYQQKSSQAPKLLFHYYDKDFNNEADTPDNFQSRRPNTSFCFLDIRSPGLGDTAMYLCATSGQGASYGYTFGSGTRLTVV.

The chain recombines TRBV30 with TRBJ2-2; D is possibly TRBD2 (6 bases). Trimming removed 5 bases from V and 4 bases from J, with 20 bases in between. Germline V gives CDR1 GTSNPN, CDR2 SVGIG (reference sequence). The CDR3 is made up of 16 amino acids. DNA for the CDR3: TGTGCCTGGGGGGGACTGGGGAAAGCCGTCACCGGGGAGCTGTTTTTT. It codes for CAWGGLGKAVTGELFF.

This chain uses TRBV20-1 with TRBJ2-5, with TRBD1 as a possible D gene (5 bases). The germline V and J ends were trimmed by 3 bases and 2 bases, with 25 bases remaining between them. Germline V lookup: CDR1 DFQATT, CDR2 SNEGSKA (reference sequence). The CDR3 is 18 amino acids. CDR3 residues: CSASGWPGQVIVQETQYF. The CDR3 region has the DNA TGCAGTGCTAGTGGGTGGCCAGGGCAGGTAATAGTTCAAGAGACCCAGTACTTC.

This clone was counted once. The J gene is TRBJ2-7, the V gene TRBV7-2; TRBD1 agrees at 11 bases. With V trimmed by 0 bases and J by 4 bases, 2 bases remained unmatched. The CDR3 is 15 amino acids. Germline loops: CDR1 SGHTA, CDR2 FQGNSA. The CDR3 reads CASSLAGTGGYEQYF. The CDR3 DNA reads as TGTGCCAGCAGCTTAGCGGGGACAGGGGGGTACGAGCAGTACTTC. The whole variable domain, filled in from reference TRBV7-2 and TRBJ2-7, reads GAGVSQSPSNKVTEKGKDVELRCDPISGHTALYWYRQSLGQGLEFLIYFQGNSAPDKSGLPSDRFSAERTGGSVSTLTIQRTQQEDSAVYLCASSLAGTGGYEQYFGPGTRLTVT.

The V call is TRBV6-1, the J call TRBJ1-3, with 9 bases identical to TRBD1. The CDR3 consists of 17 residues. J gave up 9 bases and V 4 bases, and 16 bases lay outside the gene matches. From germline, CDR1 is MNHNS and CDR2 SASEGT. The CDR3 spells CASSGTSTGTGRSTIYF. The CDR3 DNA follows: TGTGCCAGCAGTGGGACTTCTACCGGGACAGGGAGGAGCACCATATATTTT.

The chain recombines TRBV28 with TRBJ1-2; D might be TRBD1 (6 bases). The V end was cut by 5 bases, the J end by 7 bases, with 17 bases between. In germline, CDR1 is MDHEN, CDR2 SYDVKM. The CDR3 runs 14 residues. Here the CDR3 reads CASSKGGGFGGYTF. DNA of the CDR3: TGTGCCAGCAGTAAAGGGGGGGGCTTTGGTGGCTACACCTTC.

The gene calls are TRBV5-1 and TRBJ2-1; TRBD1 agrees at 7 bases. The CDR3 sequence is 16 residues long. V shed 4 bases and J 5 bases; nucleotides not matched to a gene: 12. CDR1 and CDR2 (germline): SGHRS, YFSETQ. CDR3: CASSRSPQGNHNEQFF. The CDR3 DNA reads as TGCGCCAGCAGCCGCTCTCCACAGGGGAATCACAATGAGCAGTTCTTC.

The chain employs TRBV4-2 and TRBJ1-4, with 8 bases identical to TRBD1. The germline V gene has CDR1 LGHNA and CDR2 YNFKEQ. V trimming: 0 bases; J trimming: 7 bases; junction bases outside the gene matches: 4. The CDR3 sequence is 15 residues long. This chain's CDR3 is CASSQEGQGTEKLFF. Written as DNA, the CDR3 is TGTGCCAGCAGCCAAGAAGGACAGGGAACTGAAAAACTGTTTTTT.

This rearrangement joins TRBV5-8 to TRBJ1-1; D not certain. V was pared by 2 bases and J by 0 bases, with 11 bases between. Germline V gives CDR1 SGHTS, CDR2 YDEGEE. The CDR3 extends over 15 amino acids. CDR3 sequence reads: CASSFRSLVNTEAFF. CDR3 DNA: TGTGCCAGCAGCTTTCGAAGCTTGGTGAACACTGAAGCTTTCTTT.

V usage is TRBV28 and J usage is TRBJ1-5, with D perhaps TRBD1 (5 bases). Per germline, CDR1 MDHEN and CDR2 SYDVKM. The CDR3 sequence is 13 residues long. V dropped 4 bases and J dropped 6 bases, with 10 bases sitting between them. CDR3 DNA: TGTGCCAGCAGTTCCCAGGGTGGTCAGCCCCAGCATTTT. It is translated as CASSSQGGQPQHF.

In its sample, this clone was seen once. The V gene is TRBV9, the J gene TRBJ2-7; the match to TRBD1 covers 9 bases. The V gene's germline CDR1 is SGDLS and CDR2 YYNGEE. The length of the CDR3 is 14 residues. The junction had 5 bases not matched to a gene; V was cut back by 3 bases and J by 4 bases. In DNA, the CDR3 is TGTGCCAGCAGCGAGGGACAGGGTTTGTACGAGCAGTACTTC. The encoded protein is CASSEGQGLYEQYF. Based on the CDR3 plus reference TRBV9 and TRBJ2-7, the full variable domain is DSGVTQTPKHLITATGQRVTLRCSPRSGDLSVYWYQQSLDQGLQFLIQYYNGEERAKGNILERFSAQQFPDLHSELNLSSLELGDSALYFCASSEGQGLYEQYFGPGTRLTVT.